The 26 T cell receptor beta chains in this list originate from one sample, sequenced in a study of blood T cell repertoires in COVID-19. Measured with immunoSEQ multiplex PCR; TCRdb has only the in-frame clones, and not every one. This sample yields some 50,000 clones, of which 70% to 90% are seen a single time; 6.5% to 8.5% belongs to the top ten. The material sequenced was peripheral blood. All receptors derive from a woman aged 70-85 years with active COVID-19.

This clone occurred once. The chain carries TRBV27 and TRBJ2-3, with TRBD1 matching over 7 bases. Germline-derived CDR1 and CDR2 are MNHEY and SMNVEV (reference sequence). V gave up 6 bases and J gave up 3 bases; unmatched junction bases: 9. CDR3 length: 15 amino acids. CDR3 protein: CASSQTGVGTDTQYF. The DNA of the CDR3 is TGTGCCAGCAGCCAAACAGGGGTCGGTACAGATACGCAGTATTTT.

The J gene is TRBJ2-3, the V gene TRBV4-1, with D possibly TRBD2 on 6 matching bases. V gave up 3 bases and J gave up 7 bases, with 11 bases separating them. Per the germline V gene, CDR1 is MGHRA and CDR2 is YSYEKL. CDR3 size: 13 residues. CDR3: CASSQIGGNTQYF. CDR3 DNA sequence: TGCGCCAGCAGCCAGATCGGGGGTAATACGCAGTATTTT.

V is TRBV18 and J is TRBJ1-5; D not resolved. In germline, CDR1 is KGHSH, CDR2 LQKENI. V was clipped by 1 base and J by 4 bases, with 8 bases between them. This CDR3 has 14 residues. In DNA form, the CDR3 reads TGTGCCAGCTCACCACTTCCAGGTAATCAGCCCCAGCATTTT. Its translation is CASSPLPGNQPQHF.

In this sample, this clone turned up many times. The chain carries TRBV2 and TRBJ2-5; 8 bases match TRBD1. The CDR3 has 16 amino acids. CDR1 is SNHLY, CDR2 FYNNEI, per germline. Losses at the gene ends were 0 bases for V and 5 bases for J; bases not matched to a gene: 8. CDR3 bases: TGTGCCAGCAGTGAAGCGGCCGCAGGGGGCCTCGAGACCCAGTACTTC. Amino acid sequence: CASSEAAAGGLETQYF.

The genes are TRBV5-6 and TRBJ1-5; D is perhaps TRBD1 (5 bases). Germline-derived CDR1 and CDR2 are SGHDT and YYEEEE. The V gene lost 4 bases and the J gene lost 0 bases, with 14 bases spanning the gap. The CDR3 sequence is 16 residues long. The DNA of the CDR3 is TGTGCCAGCAGCCGGAAGGGGTCGTATAGCAATCAGCCCCAGCATTTT. Its protein product is CASSRKGSYSNQPQHF. Variable domain in full (rest from reference TRBV5-6 and TRBJ1-5): DAGVTQSPTHLIKTRGQQVTLRCSPKSGHDTVSWYQQALGQGPQFIFQYYEEEERQRGNFPDRFSGHQFPNYSSELNVNALLLGDSALYLCASSRKGSYSNQPQHFGDGTRLSIL.

V gene TRBV5-6 combines with J gene TRBJ1-3; no clear D. Germline V lookup: CDR1 SGHDT, CDR2 YYEEEE. V dropped 0 bases and J dropped 0 bases, with 7 bases sitting between them. This CDR3 has 15 residues. CDR3 nucleotides: TGTGCCAGCAGCTTGGGACACCCCTCTGGAAACACCATATATTTT. Translating it yields CASSLGHPSGNTIYF.

The V call is TRBV5-4, the J call TRBJ1-3; no clear D gene. Germline lookup yields CDR1 SGHNT and CDR2 YYREEE (reference sequence). The CDR3 is 14 residues long. V was pared by 6 bases and J by 4 bases, with 14 bases between. The CDR3 DNA reads as TGTGCCAGCACCCCGGCAGGAGGCGGAAACACCATATATTTT. It yields the protein CASTPAGGGNTIYF.

The rearrangement uses TRBV19 and TRBJ2-3, with 8 positions matching TRBD2. The J segment lost 0 bases and the V segment lost 4 bases, leaving 3 bases of the junction unmatched. Germline V gene data show CDR1 as LNHDA and CDR2 as SQIVND (reference sequence). The CDR3 has 15 residues. CDR3 in amino acids: CASSTGTRSTDTQYF. The CDR3 region has the DNA TGTGCCAGTAGTACCGGGACTAGGAGCACAGATACGCAGTATTTT. The variable domain in full, completed from reference TRBV19 and TRBJ2-3, reads DGGITQSPKYLFRKEGQNVTLSCEQNLNHDAMYWYRQDPGQGLRLIYYSQIVNDFQKGDIAEGYSVSREKKESFPLTVTSAQKNPTAFYLCASSTGTRSTDTQYFGPGTRLTVL.

This chain connects TRBV28 to TRBJ1-1, with a tentative D call TRBD1 (5 bases). The CDR3 runs 14 residues. Trimming shortened V by 7 bases and J by 1 base, and 13 bases separated the two germline ends. Germline assignment: CDR1 MDHEN and CDR2 SYDVKM. CDR3 loop: CASNRGGGNTEAFF. The CDR3 DNA reads as TGTGCCAGCAACCGTGGGGGAGGGAACACTGAAGCTTTCTTT.

The gene calls are TRBV27 and TRBJ2-7; 12 bases fit TRBD2. There are 14 residues in the CDR3. CDR1 MNHEY and CDR2 SMNVEV come from the germline V gene (reference sequence). Losses at the gene ends were 3 bases for V and 4 bases for J; bases not matched to a gene: 1. CDR3: CASSFTSGRYEQYF. CDR3 nucleotide sequence: TGTGCCAGCAGTTTTACTAGCGGGAGGTACGAGCAGTACTTC.

The chain couples TRBV30 to TRBJ2-5; 10 nucleotides align to TRBD1. Germline CDR1 and CDR2: GTSNPN and SVGIG (reference sequence). After removal of 7 bases from V and 0 bases from J, the junction contained 2 bases not matched to a gene. This CDR3 is 13 amino acids long. The CDR3 region is CAYGTGDQETQYF. The CDR3, as DNA: TGTGCCTACGGGACAGGGGACCAAGAGACCCAGTACTTC. Full variable domain (remainder filled in from reference TRBV30 and TRBJ2-5): SQTIHQWPATLVQPVGSPLSLECTVEGTSNPNLYWYRQAAGRGLQLLFYSVGIGQISSEVPQNLSASRPQDRQFILSSKKLLLSDSGFYLCAYGTGDQETQYFGPGTRLLVL.

The genes are TRBV21-1 and TRBJ2-1; the DNA was not used to check the table's D call, TRBD1. TRBV21-1 is assigned pseudogene status. This CDR3 is built from 16 residues. The CDR3 sequence is CASSKDGQGAYNEQFF. The CDR3 coding sequence is TGTGCCAGCAGCAAAGACGGGCAGGGGGCCTACAATGAGCAGTTCTTC.

This chain joins TRBV13 and TRBJ1-1; the match to TRBD1 covers 8 bases. V shed 4 bases and J 3 bases; nucleotides not matched to a gene: 13. The V gene's germline CDR1 is PRHDT and CDR2 FYEKMQ (reference sequence). The CDR3 runs to 17 residues. The CDR3: CASSSRTTGGKYTEAFF. CDR3 nucleotide sequence: TGTGCCAGCAGCTCACGGACCACAGGGGGGAAGTACACTGAAGCTTTCTTT. Combining the CDR3 with reference TRBV13 and TRBJ1-1 gives the whole variable domain AAGVIQSPRHLIKEKRETATLKCYPIPRHDTVYWYQQGPGQDPQFLISFYEKMQSDKGSIPDRFSAQQFSDYHSELNMSSLELGDSALYFCASSSRTTGGKYTEAFFGQGTRLTVV.

The chain is built from TRBV30 and TRBJ1-5; TRBD1 matches 7 bases. The CDR3 has 14 residues. V lost 0 bases, J lost 9 bases, and 8 bases stayed unmatched. Germline V CDR1 and CDR2: GTSNPN, SVGIG (reference sequence). The CDR3, as DNA: TGTGCCTGGAGTGTTATAGGGGGCGCCCGGCCCCAGCATTTT. Translating it yields CAWSVIGGARPQHF.

The rearrangement uses TRBV6-5 and TRBJ1-2; D gene unclear. This CDR3 region has 15 residues. Germline V lookup: CDR1 MNHEY, CDR2 SVGAGI. Trimming took 6 bases from V and 2 from J, leaving 16 bases between them. In DNA, the CDR3 is TGTGCCAGCAGCGGAGAAAGATTTGGGAACTATGGCTACACCTTC. Translation gives CASSGERFGNYGYTF.

This chain's CDR3 is CASSTGRGPFLGSYNEQFF. The CDR3 DNA reads TGTGCCAGTAGTACAGGCAGGGGCCCTTTTCTCGGCTCCTACAATGAGCAGTTCTTC. The chain combines TRBV19 with TRBJ2-1; D is perhaps TRBD1 (6 bases). Per the germline V gene, CDR1 is LNHDA and CDR2 is SQIVND (reference sequence). This CDR3 is 19 amino acids long. Trimming removed 4 bases from V and 0 bases from J, with 22 bases in between.

The chain links TRBV7-9 to TRBJ2-7, with 8 bases matching TRBD2. The CDR3 runs 19 residues. Looked up from germline, CDR1 is SEHNR and CDR2 is FQNEAQ (reference sequence). Trimming at V came to 5 bases and at J to 4 bases, leaving 22 bases not matched to a gene. This chain's CDR3 is CASSQWGLATGTRTYEQYF. The CDR3 region has the DNA TGTGCCAGCAGCCAATGGGGGTTGGCCACCGGGACTAGAACTTACGAGCAGTACTTC.

The rearrangement joins TRBV12-3 or TRBV12-4 to TRBJ1-6; no firm D call. CDR3 length: 11 amino acids. V lost 5 bases and J 9 bases, leaving 5 bases between the germline ends. CDR3 DNA: TGTGCCAGCAGTACCGGTTCACCCCTCCACTTT. Protein: CASSTGSPLHF.

This clone has just a few counts. The chain recombines TRBV29-1 with TRBJ2-1; 15 positions agree with TRBD2. Germline lookup yields CDR1 SQVTM and CDR2 ANQGSEA. CDR3 length equals 16 residues. V was pared by 7 bases and J by 5 bases, with 9 bases of the junction left unmatched. CDR3 bases: TGCAGCGCCAAGGGACTAGCGGGAGGAAGCGACAATGAGCAGTTCTTC. Translation: CSAKGLAGGSDNEQFF.

The V call is TRBV29-1, the J call TRBJ1-1; D may be TRBD1 (5 bases). CDR1 and CDR2 from the germline V gene are SQVTM and ANQGSEA. The length of the CDR3 is 11 residues. V was shortened by 4 bases and J by 5 bases, with 8 bases between the two germline ends. The CDR3 region is CSVGEGTEAFF. The CDR3 nucleotides read TGCAGCGTTGGGGAGGGGACTGAAGCTTTCTTT.

The chain recombines TRBV19 with TRBJ1-1, with 9 bases fitting TRBD1. After removal of 1 base from V and 7 bases from J, the junction contained 7 bases not matched to a gene. The germline CDR1 and CDR2 sequences are LNHDA and SQIVND (reference sequence). This CDR3 has 15 amino acids. The CDR3 reads CASSIVPGQGGEAFF. The DNA for the CDR3 is TGTGCCAGTAGTATAGTTCCGGGACAGGGTGGTGAAGCTTTCTTT.

In its sample, this clone was seen a few times. The V call is TRBV6-1, the J call TRBJ2-7; tentatively, D is TRBD1 (5 bases). This CDR3 region has 14 residues. From germline, CDR1 is MNHNS and CDR2 SASEGT. V dropped 2 bases and J dropped 0 bases, with 8 bases sitting between them. The CDR3 protein is CASSEQGFSYEQYF. The CDR3 DNA reads TGTGCCAGCAGTGAACAGGGATTCTCCTACGAGCAGTACTTC.

The V and J genes are TRBV3-1 (or the pseudogene TRBV3-2) and TRBJ2-1, with TRBD2 identical over 11 bases. V shed 0 bases and J 8 bases; nucleotides not matched to a gene: 9. The CDR3 contains 17 residues. CDR1 is LGHDT and CDR2 is YNNKEL in the germline V gene (reference sequence). The chain's CDR3 is CASSQDLSGRVWDEQFF. The DNA of the CDR3 is TGTGCCAGCAGCCAAGATCTTAGCGGGAGGGTCTGGGATGAGCAGTTCTTC.

V usage is TRBV29-1 and J usage is TRBJ2-3; 7 bases fit TRBD1. The V and J ends lost 1 base and 4 bases, in that order; junction bases with no gene match: 5. This CDR3 comprises 14 residues. Germline V lookup: CDR1 SQVTM, CDR2 ANQGSEA. The CDR3 region has the DNA TGCAGCGTTGAAGCGTCTCAGGGGGCAGATACGCAGTATTTT. Its translation: CSVEASQGADTQYF.

V and J are TRBV10-2 and TRBJ2-7; 7 bases agree with TRBD2. Germline CDR1 is WSHSY and CDR2 is SAAADI. The CDR3 has 14 amino acids. The V segment lost 6 bases and the J segment 0 bases; nucleotides outside the gene matches: 5. The CDR3 DNA sequence: TGCGCCAGCAGCGAAACTAGCGACTCCTACGAGCAGTACTTC. As protein: CASSETSDSYEQYF.

The rearrangement links TRBV5-8 to TRBJ1-2, with 11 bases lining up with TRBD1. The CDR3 length is 17 residues. After removal of 4 bases from V and 8 bases from J, the junction contained 16 bases not matched to a gene. The germline V gene has CDR1 SGHTS and CDR2 YDEGEE. CDR3 DNA sequence: TGTGCCAGCAGCCCGCGCGTGGACAGGGGGCCTGGTGAGGGCTACACCTTC. Residues: CASSPRVDRGPGEGYTF.